This T cell receptor beta chain was identified during a study of blood T cell repertoires in COVID-19. Germline CDR1 is LGHDT and CDR2 is YNNKEL (reference sequence). This CDR3 has 16 residues. V shed 1 base and J shed 2 bases, with 14 bases lying between them. Only in-frame clones appear in the TCRdb table, and some are missing; sequencing was by immunoSEQ multiplex PCR. The sample includes about 78,000 clones, around nine tenths of them seen just once. Specimen: peripheral blood. J is TRBJ1-1 and V is TRBV3-1 (or the pseudogene TRBV3-2), with TRBD1 as a possible D gene (6 bases). The TCR sequence derives from a man aged 50-60 years with active or convalescent COVID-19. The CDR3 loop is CASSQVSGGPNTEAFF. CDR3 nucleotide sequence: TGTGCCAGCAGCCAAGTATCGGGGGGGCCTAACACTGAAGCTTTCTTT.